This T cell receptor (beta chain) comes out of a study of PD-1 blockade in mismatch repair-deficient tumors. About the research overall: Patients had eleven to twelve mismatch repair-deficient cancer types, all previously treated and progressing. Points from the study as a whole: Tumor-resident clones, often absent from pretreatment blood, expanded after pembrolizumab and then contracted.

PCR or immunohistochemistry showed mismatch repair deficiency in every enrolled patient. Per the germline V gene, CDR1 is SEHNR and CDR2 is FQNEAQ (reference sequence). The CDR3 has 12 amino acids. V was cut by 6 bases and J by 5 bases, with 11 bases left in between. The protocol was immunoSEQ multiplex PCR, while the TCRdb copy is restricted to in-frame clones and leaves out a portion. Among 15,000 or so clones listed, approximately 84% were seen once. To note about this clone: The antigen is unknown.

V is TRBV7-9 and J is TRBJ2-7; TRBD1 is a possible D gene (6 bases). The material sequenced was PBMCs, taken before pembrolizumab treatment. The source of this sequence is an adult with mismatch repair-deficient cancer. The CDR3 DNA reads TGTGCCAGCAGACAAAACAGGGACGAGCAGTACTTC. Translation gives CASRQNRDEQYF.